This T cell receptor beta chain was captured by sequencing in a study of blood T cell repertoires in COVID-19. The overall study: Material from acute and convalescent COVID-19 was sourced from the United States, Italy and Spain.

Source study methods: It was from reference gene primer amplification that nucleated cell counts were estimated. Using immunoSEQ multiplex PCR, the repertoire was profiled, and TCRdb retains in-frame clones only, with some absent. V and J calls and clone size are copied from that table; D and trimming were computed from the DNA. The profile shows roughly 140,000 clones, just over 85% of them singletons. Germline-derived CDR1 and CDR2 are MGHRA and YSYEKL. J lost 1 base, V lost 0 bases, and 5 bases had no gene match. The CDR3 length is 19 residues. Specimen: peripheral blood. The sequence was collected from a man in his 70s with acute or convalescent COVID-19. V and J are TRBV4-1 and TRBJ2-1, with 14 nucleotides matching TRBD2. This chain's CDR3 is CASSQERGLAGESYNEQFF. The CDR3 region has the DNA TGCGCCAGCAGCCAAGAACGGGGACTAGCGGGAGAGTCCTACAATGAGCAGTTCTTC.